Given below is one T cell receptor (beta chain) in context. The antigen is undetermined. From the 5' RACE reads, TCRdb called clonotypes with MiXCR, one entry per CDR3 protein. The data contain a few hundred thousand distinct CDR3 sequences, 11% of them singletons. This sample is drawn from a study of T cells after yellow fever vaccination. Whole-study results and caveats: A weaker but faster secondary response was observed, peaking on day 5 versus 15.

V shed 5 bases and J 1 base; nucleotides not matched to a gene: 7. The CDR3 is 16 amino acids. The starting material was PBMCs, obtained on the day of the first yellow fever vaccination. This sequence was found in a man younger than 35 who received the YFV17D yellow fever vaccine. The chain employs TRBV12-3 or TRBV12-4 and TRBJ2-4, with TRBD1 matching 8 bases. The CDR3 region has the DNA TGTGCCAGCAGTCCCAGGGGGCGCGAGGCCAAAAACATTCAGTACTTC. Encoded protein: CASSPRGREAKNIQYF.